This T cell receptor beta chain was retrieved from a study of blood T cell repertoires in COVID-19. Looking at the study overall: There were acute and convalescent COVID-19 samples, and they came from the United States, Italy and Spain. T cells, B-cell-depleted T cells, or PBMCs provided the cDNA or gDNA that served as material.

From germline, CDR1 is SGHKS and CDR2 YYEKEE (reference sequence). V lost 0 bases, J lost 8 bases, and 9 bases stayed unmatched. CDR3 length: 15 residues. Original methodology: The assay estimated nucleated cells by amplifying reference gene primers. Profiled with immunoSEQ multiplex PCR; TCRdb holds only in-frame clones, not every one. V, J and clone size derive from that table, while D and trimming were established from the DNA sequence. The data show 100,000 to 110,000 clones, about 86% seen once. The chain couples TRBV5-5 to TRBJ1-2; 8 bases agree with TRBD1. The sequenced sample consisted of peripheral blood. This receptor was taken from a human donor in a cohort sampled during active COVID-19. The CDR3 DNA sequence: TGTGCCAGCAGCTTGGTCCAGGGGGCACTGTGGGGCTACACCTTC. Translating it yields CASSLVQGALWGYTF.